A selection of T cell receptor beta chains follows, all from one sample in a study of blood T cells in healthy people across ages. In TCRdb, the 5' RACE reads were re-called with MiXCR into one record per CDR3 protein. The table has 1.5 million to 2 million distinct CDR3 sequences, 35% to 50% seen once. The sequenced material came from blood. The receptors were gathered from a human donor in good health. Each CDR3 is given with its conserved first and last residue. The D gene is left open where the match is weak.

>TRBV11-2|.|TRBJ2-1
CASSLGIGEQFF
>TRBV6-2/TRBV6-3|.|TRBJ1-5
CASSYVRLYSNQPQHF
>TRBV21-1|.|TRBJ2-5
CASRGQGIIQETQYF
>TRBV28|.|TRBJ2-7
CASTALGYEQYF
>TRBV3-1|.|TRBJ1-5
CASSQATGFYNQPQHF
>TRBV7-9|.|TRBJ2-4
CASSLEEGRGNIQYF
>TRBV12-3/TRBV12-4|.|TRBJ2-7
CASSSGEYEQYF
>TRBV4-3|TRBD1|TRBJ1-5
CASSQFEGGQPQHF
>TRBV28|TRBD1|TRBJ1-4
CASRWDRTNEKLFF
>TRBV5-1|TRBD2|TRBJ2-3
CASSLAGGGAGTDTQYF
>TRBV7-3|.|TRBJ2-5
CASSLNAGETQYF
>TRBV6-5|.|TRBJ2-3
CASIKKGHPITQYF
>TRBV5-1|.|TRBJ1-2
CASSFGIDPYGYTF
>TRBV6-6|.|TRBJ2-2
CASRGGELFF
>TRBV29-1|.|TRBJ2-5
CSAELGWEETQYF
>TRBV28|TRBD2|TRBJ2-1
CASSGTLAASVYNEQFF
>TRBV7-3|TRBD2|TRBJ2-1
CASSAPGGNNEQFF
>TRBV6-5|TRBD2|.
CASSYSSGGPLTYEQYF
>TRBV6-1|.|TRBJ2-7
CASSEVAGITYEQYF
>TRBV12-5|TRBD2|.
CASGLGGLVGEETQYF
>TRBV7-2|.|TRBJ2-3
CASSLARYTQYF
>TRBV5-1|TRBD1|TRBJ2-1
CASSLGWTGTDEQFF
>TRBV7-9|TRBD1|TRBJ1-6
CASSLGAGQGSPPLHF
>TRBV18|.|TRBJ2-1
CASSPDLYNEQFF
>TRBV28|TRBD1|TRBJ1-6
CARARGPYDSPLHF
>TRBV25-1|.|TRBJ1-2
CASSEIAALQGGYTF
>TRBV29-1|TRBD1|TRBJ2-1
CSVDRTGWPNEQFF
>TRBV6-6|.|TRBJ2-5
CASRAPQAQETQYF
>TRBV10-3|TRBD1|TRBJ1-5
CAIKPDRGNQPQHF
>TRBV6-5|.|TRBJ2-5
CASSPDFSRPETQYF
>TRBV6-5|.|TRBJ1-4
CASCRPNEKLFF
>TRBV20-1|.|TRBJ1-2
CSAREGEANYGYTF
>TRBV12-3/TRBV12-4|TRBD1|TRBJ1-2
CASSLRAGGDYGYTF
>TRBV27|.|TRBJ1-2
CASSPLDRTPYGYTF
>TRBV10-3|.|.
CAISEKGSYNEQYF
>TRBV6-5|.|TRBJ1-5
CASKGGVDQPQHF
>TRBV9|.|TRBJ2-1
CASRKEGYNEQFF
>TRBV20-1|.|TRBJ1-1
CSASHVPSTEAFF
>TRBV10-3|.|.
CAISESKAGHYYEQYF
>TRBV9|.|TRBJ2-4
CASSTDLGKNIQYF
>TRBV2|.|TRBJ1-2
CASRDGPTESYTF
>TRBV12-3/TRBV12-4|.|TRBJ2-2
CASSMVVGTAGELFF
>TRBV20-1|.|TRBJ1-5
CSVSTGTNQPQHF
>TRBV5-1|TRBD1|TRBJ1-1
CASSLAGTGALNTEAFF
>TRBV6-5|.|TRBJ1-2
CASMRGVPNYGYTF
>TRBV20-1|TRBD2|TRBJ2-7
CSARDRRDYGEQYF
>TRBV7-8|TRBD1|TRBJ2-6
CASSPPGGSSGANVLTF
>TRBV5-6|.|TRBJ2-3
CASSLAARPDTQYF
>TRBV29-1|.|TRBJ1-4
CSVEAPDSNEKLFF
>TRBV7-9|.|TRBJ1-5
CASSWSPDQPQHF
>TRBV7-9|.|TRBJ2-7
CASSLRAATYEQYF
>TRBV20-1|.|TRBJ1-2
CSARLEGGRGYGYTF
>TRBV7-2|TRBD2|TRBJ2-3
CASSLQRGEADTQYF
>TRBV20-1|.|TRBJ2-1
CSANAGQGGNEQFF
>TRBV30|TRBD1|TRBJ1-2
CAWRDRGPYGYTF
>TRBV7-3|.|TRBJ2-1
CASSPLSNYNEQFF
>TRBV9|.|TRBJ2-4
CASGSGLAKNIQYF
>TRBV2|TRBD2|TRBJ2-7
CASVSGTSSIYEQYF